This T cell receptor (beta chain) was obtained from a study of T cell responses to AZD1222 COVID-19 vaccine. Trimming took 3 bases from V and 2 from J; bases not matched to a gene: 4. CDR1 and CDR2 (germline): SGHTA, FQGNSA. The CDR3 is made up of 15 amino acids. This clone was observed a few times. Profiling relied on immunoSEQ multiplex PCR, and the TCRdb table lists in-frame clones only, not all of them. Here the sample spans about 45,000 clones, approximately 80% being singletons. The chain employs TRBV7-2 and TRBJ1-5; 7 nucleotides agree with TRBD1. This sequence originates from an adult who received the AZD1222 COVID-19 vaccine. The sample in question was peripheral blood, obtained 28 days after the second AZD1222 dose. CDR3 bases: TGTGCCAGCAGCTTGAGTGGACAGGGCAATCAGCCCCAGCATTTT. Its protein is CASSLSGQGNQPQHF.